This is a list of T cell receptor beta chains from one sample in a study of T cell clusters in autoimmune cytopenias. TCRdb processed the multiplex PCR reads again and assigns one entry to each CDR3 protein, with no DNA. The sample table sets out 5,500 to 8,000 distinct CDR3 sequences. The sequenced sample was peripheral blood. The receptors were gathered from a human donor with an autoimmune cytopenia or autoimmune hepatitis (not recorded which). The CDR3 runs from the conserved cysteine through the conserved F or W. For some rows the clone size is stated as once, few or many, or as a class when expanded; others skip it.

TRBV27	TRBJ2-5	15	medium-sized	CASSLWGGGGETQYF
TRBV19	TRBJ1-3	14	medium-sized	CASSIMPRGNTIYF
TRBV6-5	TRBJ2-3	13	medium-sized	CASSPDFGDTQYF
TRBV30	TRBJ2-3	13	.	CASSGGHTDTQYF
TRBV19	TRBJ2-7	14	medium-sized	CASSIIWGVHEQYF
TRBV14	TRBJ2-7	14	.	CASSQEIGGYEQYF
TRBV10-3	TRBJ1-1	15	.	CAISGTGGLRTEAFF
TRBV12-3/TRBV12-4	TRBJ2-7	15	.	CASSLRDTAFVEQYF
TRBV29-1	TRBJ2-3	14	medium-sized	CSGGRDSLQDTQYF
TRBV5-6	TRBJ2-3	16	.	CASSLGLAGREDTQYF
TRBV6-5	TRBJ2-7	14	medium-sized	CASSELAGLYEQYF
TRBV6-5	TRBJ2-1	13	.	CASREGRTQEQFF
TRBV27	TRBJ2-5	14	.	CASSPLGTQETQYF
TRBV24-1	TRBJ1-5	14	.	CATSALDSNQPQHF
TRBV19	TRBJ1-2	15	.	CASSIYRVSNYGYTF
TRBV6-5	TRBJ1-6	15	medium-sized	CASSPPWGNNSPLHF
TRBV27	TRBJ2-7	13	.	CASSERERGEQYF
TRBV27	TRBJ2-1	16	.	CASSYKRGGLYNEQFF
TRBV5-1	TRBJ2-1	17	medium-sized	CASSPEVGLANVNEQFF
TRBV18	TRBJ2-5	12	medium-sized	CASSPQGETQYF
TRBV29-1	TRBJ1-2	13	medium-sized	CSVVGSTNYGYTF
TRBV28	TRBJ1-1	15	.	CASTTVGDRGTEAFF
TRBV6-1	TRBJ1-6	15	.	CASSPVALSNSPLHF
TRBV7-3	TRBJ1-1	15	.	CASSLGTGGQTEAFF
TRBV6-5	TRBJ1-6	14	.	CASGWAGRDSPLHF
TRBV30	TRBJ1-1	12	.	CAWSNQNTEAFF
TRBV27	TRBJ1-2	15	.	CASSQLYSSDYGYTF
TRBV20-1	TRBJ1-2	13	.	CSRFGRGADGYTF
TRBV12-3/TRBV12-4	TRBJ2-7	12	.	CASSFGQYEQYF
TRBV5-1	TRBJ1-2	14	.	CASSLELAAYGYTF
TRBV29-1	TRBJ2-7	11	large	CSVFRGVEQYF
TRBV20-1	TRBJ2-6	13	.	CSASGSGANVLTF
TRBV5-4	TRBJ2-1	13	.	CASSPTSYNEQFF
TRBV12-3/TRBV12-4	TRBJ2-3	15	medium-sized	CASSLNGGPTDTQYF
TRBV6-5	TRBJ2-7	15	.	CASSRTGPIPYEQYF
TRBV29-1	TRBJ2-1	15	medium-sized	CSVLDPGLVIDEQFF
TRBV18	TRBJ2-7	13	.	CASSAQGPYEQYF
TRBV24-1	TRBJ1-2	13	.	CATKEGEASGYTF
TRBV5-6	TRBJ1-1	14	.	CASSTGPGNTEAFF
TRBV4-1	TRBJ1-5	17	.	CASSQDHRNRAGQPQHF
TRBV5-6	TRBJ2-5	13	.	CASSSGQRETQYF
TRBV6-6	TRBJ1-3	14	.	CASRRRYSGNTIYF
TRBV2	TRBJ1-1	14	.	CASMRGQGGTEAFF
TRBV19	TRBJ1-1	16	.	CASSIERSGRGTEAFF
TRBV5-6	TRBJ2-3	15	.	CASSQAGLAGNTQYF
TRBV27	TRBJ2-5	14	medium-sized	CASSLSWASETQYF
TRBV7-2	TRBJ2-5	15	.	CASSLDRGEEETQYF
TRBV29-1	TRBJ1-1	14	medium-sized	CSVIMTGWNTEAFF
TRBV5-5	TRBJ2-3	15	.	CASSSSGGATDTQYF
TRBV19	TRBJ2-7	13	.	CASSPSRQTQQYF
TRBV13	TRBJ2-7	16	.	CASSPGPAGGRDEQYF
TRBV5-6	TRBJ2-7	14	.	CASSPGAYSYEQYF
TRBV19	TRBJ2-7	15	medium-sized	CASSIATGGTDEQYF
TRBV6-6	TRBJ2-5	12	.	CASRTGGNTQYF
TRBV19	TRBJ2-1	16	.	CARNQRRDRGGNEQFF
TRBV4-2	TRBJ1-2	11	.	CASSHRNDYTF
TRBV19	TRBJ1-2	18	medium-sized	CASTHAEGMPPSTYGYTF
TRBV6-5	TRBJ2-7	11	.	CASSKGYEQYF
TRBV6-5	TRBJ2-1	15	.	CASTESGGGYNEQFF